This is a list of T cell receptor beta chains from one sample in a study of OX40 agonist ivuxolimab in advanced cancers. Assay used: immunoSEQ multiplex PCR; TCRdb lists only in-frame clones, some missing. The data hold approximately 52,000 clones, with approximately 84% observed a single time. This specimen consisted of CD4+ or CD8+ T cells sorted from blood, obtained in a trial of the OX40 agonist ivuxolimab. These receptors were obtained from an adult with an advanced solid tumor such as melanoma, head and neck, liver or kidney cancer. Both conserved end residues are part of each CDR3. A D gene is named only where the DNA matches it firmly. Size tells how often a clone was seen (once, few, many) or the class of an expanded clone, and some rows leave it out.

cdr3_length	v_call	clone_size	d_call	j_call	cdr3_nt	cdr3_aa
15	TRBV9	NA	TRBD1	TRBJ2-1	TGTGCCAGCAGCCCCCGGGACAGGGGGAGGAGTGAGCAGTTCTTC	CASSPRDRGRSEQFF
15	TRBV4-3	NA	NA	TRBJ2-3	TGCGCCAGCAGCCCCCCCGGGAGAAGCACAGATACGCAGTATTTT	CASSPPGRSTDTQYF
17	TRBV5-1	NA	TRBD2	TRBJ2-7	TGCGCCAGCAGCCCCCTGGGAGGGAGCGGGGGGGACTACGAGCAGTACTTC	CASSPLGGSGGDYEQYF
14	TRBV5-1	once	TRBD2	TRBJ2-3	TGCGCCAGCAGCTTAGGTAGCGGGAGGGATACGCAGTATTTT	CASSLGSGRDTQYF
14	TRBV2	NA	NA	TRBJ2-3	TGTGCCAGCAGTGACTTTGCAGGGGCAGATACGCAGTATTTT	CASSDFAGADTQYF
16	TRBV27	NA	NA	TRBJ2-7	TGTGCCAGCAGTTCCCTCCCAGCGGGTGAGCCCTACGAGCAGTACTTC	CASSSLPAGEPYEQYF
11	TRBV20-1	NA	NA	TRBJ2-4	TGCAGTGCTAGAGTCGGGAACATTCAGTACTTC	CSARVGNIQYF
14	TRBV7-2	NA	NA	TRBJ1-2	TGTGCCAGCAGCTTTCAGGGAGGCGACTATGGCTACACCTTC	CASSFQGGDYGYTF
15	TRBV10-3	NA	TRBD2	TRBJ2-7	TGTGCCATCCTGGCCCTAGCGGGGGGCTCCTACGAGCAGTACTTC	CAILALAGGSYEQYF
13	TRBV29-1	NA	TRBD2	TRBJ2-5	TGCAGCGTTGAAGGGGGAGGGCAAGAGACCCAGTACTTC	CSVEGGGQETQYF
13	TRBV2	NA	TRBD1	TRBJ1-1	TGTGCCAGCAGTACAACAGGGGACACTGAAGCTTTCTTT	CASSTTGDTEAFF
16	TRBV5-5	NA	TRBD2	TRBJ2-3	TGTGCCAGCAGCTTACGGACTAGCGGGAGATGGGATACGCAGTATTTT	CASSLRTSGRWDTQYF
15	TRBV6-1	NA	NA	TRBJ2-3	TGTGCCAGCAGGGAGGGCGGATCTAGCACAGATACGCAGTATTTT	CASREGGSSTDTQYF
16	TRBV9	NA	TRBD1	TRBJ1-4	TGTGCCAGCAGCGCCACAGGGGAAAGGACTAATGAAAAACTGTTTTTT	CASSATGERTNEKLFF
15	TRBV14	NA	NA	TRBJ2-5	TGTGCCAGCAGCCAAAGGCGGGGTGGCCAAGAGACCCAGTACTTC	CASSQRRGGQETQYF
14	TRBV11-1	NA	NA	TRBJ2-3	TGTGCCAGCAGCCCTAGGATAGCCACAGATACGCAGTATTTT	CASSPRIATDTQYF
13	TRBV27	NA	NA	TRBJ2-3	TGTGCCAGCAGTTTATCGGGCGGCCCGAAGTCCTATTTT	CASSLSGGPKSYF
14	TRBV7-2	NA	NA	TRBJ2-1	TGTGCCAGCAGCCCCGAGGTGGTGCACAATGAGCAGTTCTTC	CASSPEVVHNEQFF
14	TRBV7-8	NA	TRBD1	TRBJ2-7	TGTGCCAGCAGCGCCCGGGACAGGTCCTACGAGCAGTACTTC	CASSARDRSYEQYF
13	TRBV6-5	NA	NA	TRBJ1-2	TGTGCCAGCAGTCCTGGACAGCCGAGGGGCTACACCTTC	CASSPGQPRGYTF
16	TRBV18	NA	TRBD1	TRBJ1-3	TGTGCCAGCTCACCATCAGACAGGGTCTCTGGAAACACCATATATTTT	CASSPSDRVSGNTIYF
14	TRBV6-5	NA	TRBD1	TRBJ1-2	TGTGCCAGCAAAATCGGACAGGGAACCTATGGCTACACCTTC	CASKIGQGTYGYTF
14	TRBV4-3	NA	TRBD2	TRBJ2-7	TGCGCCAGCAGCCAAGATCAGACTAGCGGGAGTAAGTACTTC	CASSQDQTSGSKYF
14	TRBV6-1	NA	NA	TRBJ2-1	TGTGCCAGCCGATGGGCGGCCCCGGGGGATGAGCAGTTCTTC	CASRWAAPGDEQFF
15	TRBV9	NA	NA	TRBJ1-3	TGTGCCAGCAGCGTAGGAGGGGGCTCTGGAAACACCATATATTTT	CASSVGGGSGNTIYF
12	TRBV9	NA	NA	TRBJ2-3	TGTGCCAGCAGCGTAGACCTAGATACGCAGTATTTT	CASSVDLDTQYF
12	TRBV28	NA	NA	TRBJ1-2	TGTGCCAGCAAGGCAGGGGTAGAAGGCTACACCTTC	CASKAGVEGYTF
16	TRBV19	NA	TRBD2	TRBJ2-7	TGTGCCAGTAGTATAAGGCTAGCGGGAGTGTCCTACGAGCAGTACTTC	CASSIRLAGVSYEQYF
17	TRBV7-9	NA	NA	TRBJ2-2	TGTGCCAGCAGGCCCAGGTGGGCTGCTGGCCCCACCGGGGAGCTGTTTTTT	CASRPRWAAGPTGELFF
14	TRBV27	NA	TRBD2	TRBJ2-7	TGTACCAGCCAAAGCGGGGGGAATTTTGACGAGCAGTACTTC	CTSQSGGNFDEQYF
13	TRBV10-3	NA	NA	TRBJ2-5	TGTGCCATCAGTGATGGAAGCACCGAGACCCAGTACTTC	CAISDGSTETQYF
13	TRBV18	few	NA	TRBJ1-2	TGTGCCAGCTCACCGGACAGTGTCTATGGCTACACCTTC	CASSPDSVYGYTF
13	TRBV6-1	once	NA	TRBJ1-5	TGTGCCAGCAGCTCGGTCTCGAATCAGCCCCAGCATTTT	CASSSVSNQPQHF
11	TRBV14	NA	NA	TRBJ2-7	TGTGCCAGCAGCCAAATACACGAGCAGTACTTC	CASSQIHEQYF
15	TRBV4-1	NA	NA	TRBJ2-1	TGCGCCAGCAGCCGCCCCGGGACACGGCTAAATGAGCAGTTCTTC	CASSRPGTRLNEQFF
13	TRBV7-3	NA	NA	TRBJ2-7	TGTGCCAGCAGCTTAGGACGGGACTACGAGCAGTACTTC	CASSLGRDYEQYF
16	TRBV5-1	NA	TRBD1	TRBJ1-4	TGCGCCAGCAGCTCCGGGACAGATCCAACTAATGAAAAACTGTTTTTT	CASSSGTDPTNEKLFF
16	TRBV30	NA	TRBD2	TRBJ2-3	TGTGCCTGGAGTCTGCCCGTAGCGGGGGCAACAGATACGCAGTATTTT	CAWSLPVAGATDTQYF